The rows below give T cell receptor beta chains drawn from one sample of a study of cytomegalovirus exposure and HLA in healthy donors. Repertoires were generated with immunoSEQ multiplex PCR, while TCRdb's copy carries only in-frame clones and drops some. The data contain 200,000 to 250,000 clones, approximately 79% of them singletons. Sequencing was performed on PBMCs. These receptors came from a man aged 45-65 years in good health and CMV-seronegative. The CDR3 runs from the conserved cysteine through the conserved F or W. A D gene is named only where the DNA matches it firmly. Part of the rows lack a size; the others show once, few, many or a class for expanded clones.

d_call	j_call	v_call	clone_size	cdr3_aa	cdr3_nt
-	TRBJ2-1	TRBV5-4	-	CASSPSGGGSYNEQFF	TGTGCCAGCAGTCCTTCCGGGGGTGGCTCCTACAATGAGCAGTTCTTC
-	TRBJ1-2	TRBV7-9	once	CASSPKGGTNYGYTF	TGTGCCAGCAGCCCTAAGGGAGGGACTAACTATGGCTACACCTTC
-	TRBJ2-7	TRBV7-3	-	CASSLGGGTSYEQYF	TGTGCCAGCAGCCTTGGGGGCGGAACGTCCTACGAGCAGTACTTC
TRBD1	TRBJ2-4	TRBV19	-	CASTQAGGKNIQYF	TGTGCCAGTACCCAGGCAGGGGGCAAAAACATTCAGTACTTC
TRBD2	TRBJ2-7	TRBV10-1	-	CASSAGTSGPLWEQYF	TGCGCCAGCAGTGCGGGGACTAGCGGACCTCTGTGGGAGCAGTACTTC
TRBD2	TRBJ2-1	TRBV11-3	-	CASSRLAASYNEQFF	TGTGCCAGCAGCAGACTAGCGGCCTCATACAATGAGCAGTTCTTC
-	TRBJ2-1	TRBV2	once	CASTNQAGYNEQFF	TGTGCCAGCACCAACCAGGCGGGATACAATGAGCAGTTCTTC
-	TRBJ1-3	TRBV28	-	CASSPPSRVNTIYF	TGTGCCAGCAGTCCACCCTCCAGGGTAAACACCATATATTTT
TRBD1	TRBJ1-5	TRBV6-1	-	CASRNDRDSNQPQHF	TGTGCCAGCAGAAACGACAGGGATAGCAATCAGCCCCAGCATTTT
TRBD1	TRBJ1-2	TRBV10-3	-	CAIGTGPYGYTF	TGTGCCATCGGGACAGGTCCCTATGGCTACACCTTC
-	TRBJ2-5	TRBV5-1	-	CASSFEETQYF	TGCGCCAGCAGCTTCGAAGAGACCCAGTACTTC
-	TRBJ2-1	TRBV2	-	CASSTPQRDEQFF	TGTGCCAGCAGTACCCCGCAGAGGGATGAGCAGTTCTTC
TRBD1	TRBJ1-2	TRBV6-5	-	CASRADRGRGGYTF	TGTGCCAGCAGGGCCGACAGGGGGCGGGGTGGCTACACCTTC
-	TRBJ2-7	TRBV5-1	-	CASSRTSGEASYEQYF	TGCGCCAGCAGCCGTACCTCGGGGGAGGCGTCCTACGAGCAGTACTTC
-	TRBJ2-7	TRBV30	-	CAWSVRGLAVAYEQYF	TGTGCCTGGAGTGTACGGGGGCTAGCGGTCGCCTACGAGCAGTACTTC
-	TRBJ2-3	TRBV15	few	CATSDRWRDTQYF	TGTGCCACCAGCGATCGCTGGAGGGATACGCAGTATTTT
-	TRBJ1-1	TRBV4-2	once	CASSQVAVDTEAFF	TGTGCCAGCAGCCAAGTTGCCGTAGACACTGAAGCTTTCTTT